These 25 T cell receptor beta chains were all obtained from the same sample, sequenced in a study of blood T cell repertoires in COVID-19. Measured with immunoSEQ multiplex PCR; TCRdb has only the in-frame clones, and not every one. The sample has about 170,000 clones, roughly 86% seen once. The sample comprised peripheral blood. These receptors were taken from a man between 65 and 85 years old with acute or convalescent COVID-19.

This chain connects TRBV19 to TRBJ2-1, with D maybe TRBD2 (6 bases). Per the germline V gene, CDR1 is LNHDA and CDR2 is SQIVND (reference sequence). V lost 3 bases, J lost 10 bases, and 13 bases lay in between. The CDR3 is 13 residues long. The CDR3 here is CASSMGGRLEQFF. The CDR3 DNA follows: TGTGCCAGTAGTATGGGGGGACGTTTGGAGCAGTTCTTC.

The J gene is TRBJ1-6, the V gene TRBV5-1; D not resolved. The CDR3 length is 13 residues. Trimming cost V 7 bases and J 10 bases, with 15 bases left between them. Germline assignment: CDR1 SGHRS and CDR2 YFSETQ. The CDR3 DNA sequence: TGCGCCAGCTCTCTGGGCTCCGGATCACCCCTCCACTTT. This sequence encodes CASSLGSGSPLHF.

CDR3 coding DNA: TGCGCCAGCTCAACAGGGACCTCTGGGGCCAACGTCCTGACTTTC. It yields the protein CASSTGTSGANVLTF. The chain has TRBV5-1 and TRBJ2-6, with a weak D call TRBD1 (6 bases). V was trimmed by 7 bases and J by 0 bases, leaving 11 bases between them. This CDR3 spans 15 amino acids. Germline V gene data show CDR1 as SGHRS and CDR2 as YFSETQ. Variable domain in full (rest from reference TRBV5-1 and TRBJ2-6): KAGVTQTPRYLIKTRGQQVTLSCSPISGHRSVSWYQQTPGQGLQFLFEYFSETQRNKGNFPGRFSGRQFSNSRSEMNVSTLELGDSALYLCASSTGTSGANVLTFGAGSRLTVL.

The chain joins TRBV14 to TRBJ2-5; TRBD1 matches 11 bases. J gave up 0 bases and V 2 bases, and 5 bases lay outside the gene matches. The germline gives CDR1 SGHDN, CDR2 FVKESK. The CDR3 has 17 residues. The CDR3 bases are TGTGCCAGCAGCCAATTAGGACAGGGGGCCTACCAAGAGACCCAGTACTTC. Its protein product is CASSQLGQGAYQETQYF. The full variable domain, completed using reference TRBV14 and TRBJ2-5, is EAGVTQFPSHSVIEKGQTVTLRCDPISGHDNLYWYRRVMGKEIKFLLHFVKESKQDESGMPNNRFLAERTGGTYSTLKVQPAELEDSGVYFCASSQLGQGAYQETQYFGPGTRLLVL.

This clone appeared a single time. This chain connects TRBV5-1 to TRBJ2-5; 8 bases match TRBD2. The V segment lost 4 bases and the J segment 5 bases; nucleotides outside the gene matches: 13. This CDR3 is built from 16 residues. Per the germline V gene, CDR1 is SGHRS and CDR2 is YFSETQ. The CDR3 region is CASSLASGLGGETQYF. The CDR3 bases are TGCGCCAGCAGCCTCGCTAGCGGGCTAGGAGGCGAGACCCAGTACTTC.

The rearrangement uses TRBV6-2 or TRBV6-3 and TRBJ2-5; TRBD1 matches 8 bases. Trimming cost V 0 bases and J 4 bases; bases outside gene matches: 4. The CDR3 covers 15 residues. CDR1 MNHEY and CDR2 SVGEGT come from the germline V gene. The DNA of the CDR3 is TGTGCCAGCAGTTACTCGGCAGGGGGCGCAGAGACCCAGTACTTC. It codes for CASSYSAGGAETQYF.

This clone was seen more than once but under ten times. The chain combines TRBV2 with TRBJ2-2; the D is unclear. The germline CDR1 and CDR2 sequences are SNHLY and FYNNEI. The CDR3 spans 11 residues. Deletions cut 6 bases from V and 7 bases from J, with 6 bases between. The CDR3 is CASREIGELFF. The CDR3 DNA is TGTGCCAGCAGGGAGATCGGGGAGCTGTTTTTT.

The gene calls are TRBV28 and TRBJ1-2, with TRBD1 matching 7 bases. The CDR3 is made up of 11 amino acids. The germline V gene encodes CDR1 MDHEN and CDR2 SYDVKM. In DNA, the CDR3 is TGTGTAACGAGGGGGCATGATGGCTACACCTTC. The encoded protein is CVTRGHDGYTF.

J is TRBJ2-1 and V is TRBV14; D is unresolved. V lost 0 bases to trimming and J lost 0 bases, with 3 bases between them. CDR1 and CDR2 from the germline V gene are SGHDN and FVKESK. CDR3 size: 14 residues. The CDR3 sequence: CASSQDRSYNEQFF. CDR3 in DNA: TGTGCCAGCAGCCAAGATCGCTCCTACAATGAGCAGTTCTTC.

This clone came up a few times. J is TRBJ2-7 and V is TRBV11-2; TRBD2 is a possible D gene (7 bases). Germline V lookup: CDR1 SGHAT, CDR2 FQNNGV. V dropped 6 bases and J dropped 1 base, with 13 bases sitting between them. CDR3 length: 14 residues. The CDR3 DNA follows: TGTGCCAGCAGTTGGGGGGGCTCGTCCTACGAGCAGTACTTC. Encoded protein: CASSWGGSSYEQYF.

V is TRBV9 and J is TRBJ2-3; 10 positions agree with TRBD1. CDR3 length: 16 residues. Losses at the gene ends were 1 base for V and 2 bases for J; bases not matched to a gene: 4. Germline V CDR1 and CDR2: SGDLS, YYNGEE. CDR3 region: CASSVTGTGVTDTQYF. Written as DNA, the CDR3 is TGTGCCAGCAGCGTAACCGGGACAGGGGTCACAGATACGCAGTATTTT.

The V gene is TRBV10-3, the J gene TRBJ1-5, with D hard to call. CDR3 length: 13 amino acids. Per germline, CDR1 ENHRY and CDR2 SYGVKD. V lost 11 bases and J lost 4, with 15 bases in between. The CDR3 DNA is TGTGCCTCTGGGTCCGGAGATAATCAGCCCCAGCATTTT. Its translation: CASGSGDNQPQHF.

V and J are TRBV2 and TRBJ2-5; the match to TRBD2 covers 7 bases. Germline loops: CDR1 SNHLY, CDR2 FYNNEI. Germline trimming cut 3 bases from V and 0 bases from J; bases unmatched to any gene: 4. The CDR3 runs to 15 residues. CDR3 DNA sequence: TGTGCCAGCAGTGAGAGGCTAGCGGACCAAGAGACCCAGTACTTC. This sequence encodes CASSERLADQETQYF.

V gene TRBV2 combines with J gene TRBJ1-2; D is possibly TRBD1 (5 bases). The V and J ends lost 7 bases and 3 bases respectively, with 15 bases between them. The CDR3 runs to 14 residues. Germline V gene sequence: CDR1 SNHLY, CDR2 FYNNEI. The CDR3 DNA is TGTGCCAGCATTCCGGTAGGGGTGGACTATGGCTACACCTTC. As protein: CASIPVGVDYGYTF.

Comments on this clone: Its ends do not fully match the called genes, so a read error is possible. The genes are TRBV29-1 and TRBJ2-7, with 7 bases lining up with TRBD2. Germline values: CDR1 SQVTM, CDR2 ANQGSEA. The CDR3 extends over 17 amino acids. CDR3: CSVLGEGGEVSVYGQYF. The CDR3 DNA follows: TGCAGCGTCCTTGGGGAGGGAGGTGAGGTCTCGGTCTACGGGCAGTACTTC.

V gene TRBV18 combines with J gene TRBJ1-5; D not certain. V was pared by 3 bases and J by 4 bases, with 13 bases between. This CDR3 has 15 amino acids. CDR1 is KGHSH, CDR2 LQKENI, per germline. The CDR3 nucleotides read TGTGCCAGCTCACCGTTGGCGGGGTTGAATCAGCCCCAGCATTTT. The encoded protein is CASSPLAGLNQPQHF. Together with reference TRBV18 and TRBJ1-5, the CDR3 gives the full variable domain: NAGVMQNPRHLVRRRGQEARLRCSPMKGHSHVYWYRQLPEEGLKFMVYLQKENIIDESGMPKERFSAEFPKEGPSILRIQQVVRGDSAAYFCASSPLAGLNQPQHFGDGTRLSIL.

The chain is built from TRBV7-2 and TRBJ1-6; 8 nucleotides line up with TRBD1. The CDR3 extends over 15 amino acids. Germline lookup yields CDR1 SGHTA and CDR2 FQGNSA. Losses at the gene ends were 2 bases for V and 5 bases for J; bases not matched to a gene: 2. Here the CDR3 reads CASSLMTGDNSPLHF. The CDR3 coding sequence is TGTGCCAGCAGCTTAATGACAGGGGATAATTCACCCCTCCACTTT. The full variable domain, its missing parts supplied by reference TRBV7-2 and TRBJ1-6, is GAGVSQSPSNKVTEKGKDVELRCDPISGHTALYWYRQSLGQGLEFLIYFQGNSAPDKSGLPSDRFSAERTGGSVSTLTIQRTQQEDSAVYLCASSLMTGDNSPLHFGNGTRLTVT.

V and J are TRBV11-2 and TRBJ2-1; 10 bases fit TRBD1. The J segment lost 3 bases and the V segment lost 4 bases, leaving 6 bases of the junction unmatched. The CDR3 is 16 residues long. CDR1 is SGHAT and CDR2 is FQNNGV in the germline V gene. CDR3 region: CASSSGDRGLYNEQFF. CDR3 DNA: TGTGCCAGCAGCTCAGGAGACAGGGGGCTCTACAATGAGCAGTTCTTC.

The chain recombines TRBV7-2 with TRBJ2-1; TRBD2 agrees at 11 bases. The CDR3 consists of 15 residues. V lost 0 bases to trimming and J lost 7 bases; unmatched junction nucleotides: 2. Germline lookup yields CDR1 SGHTA and CDR2 FQGNSA. CDR3 coding DNA: TGTGCCAGCAGCTTAGCCGCTAGCGGGAGGAATGAGCAGTTCTTC. Its protein product is CASSLAASGRNEQFF.

The gene calls are TRBV27 and TRBJ1-3; 11 nucleotides agree with TRBD1. The CDR3 is made up of 18 amino acids. Germline trimming cut 5 bases from V and 3 bases from J; bases unmatched to any gene: 12. Looked up from germline, CDR1 is MNHEY and CDR2 is SMNVEV (reference sequence). For the CDR3, the DNA is TGTGCCAGCAGTCCTGGACCCGGGACAGGGGGAAGTGGAAACACCATATATTTT. Residues: CASSPGPGTGGSGNTIYF.

The chain carries TRBV10-1 and TRBJ1-6; D is uncertain. CDR1 is WNHNN and CDR2 is SYGVQD in the germline V gene (reference sequence). Deletions cut 0 bases from V and 7 bases from J, with 4 bases between. CDR3 length: 13 residues. The CDR3 is CASSESRNSPLHF. The CDR3 DNA sequence: TGCGCCAGCAGTGAGTCGAGGAATTCACCCCTCCACTTT.

In its sample, this clone was seen once. The genes are TRBV3-1 (or the pseudogene TRBV3-2) and TRBJ2-7, with D possibly matching TRBD2 (5 bases). Germline V gives CDR1 LGHDT, CDR2 YNNKEL (reference sequence). Trimming left V 4 bases short and J 7 bases short, with 14 bases between. The CDR3 spans 13 residues. DNA for the CDR3: TGTGCCAGCAGCCCTCGTGGGAGTCGAGAGCAGTACTTC. Its translation is CASSPRGSREQYF.

The V gene is TRBV6-2 or TRBV6-3, the J gene TRBJ1-6; D perhaps matches TRBD1 (5 bases). V lost 2 bases and J 7 bases, leaving 12 bases between the germline ends. There are 15 residues in the CDR3. Germline loops: CDR1 MNHEY, CDR2 SVGEGT. The CDR3 sequence: CASSYRGRENSPLHF. DNA for the CDR3: TGTGCCAGCAGTTACCGTGGCAGGGAAAATTCACCCCTCCACTTT.

This clone was picked up a small number of times. CDR3 sequence: CASSLDSNSPLHF. The CDR3 region has the DNA TGTGCCAGCAGCTTGGACAGTAATTCACCCCTCCACTTT. The chain joins TRBV11-3 to TRBJ1-6; D might be TRBD1 (6 bases). Germline CDR1 SGHNT, CDR2 YENEEA. V dropped 3 bases and J dropped 6 bases, with 6 bases sitting between them. The CDR3 is 13 residues long.

Concerning this clone: The sample holds other DNA sequences that translate to the same CDR3. This chain links TRBV5-1 with TRBJ2-1, with 10 nucleotides matching TRBD2. V gave up 2 bases and J gave up 7 bases; unmatched junction bases: 6. The CDR3 extends over 15 amino acids. The V gene's germline CDR1 is SGHRS and CDR2 YFSETQ. The CDR3 sequence: CASSLGLAGVNEQFF. The CDR3, as DNA: TGCGCCAGCAGCTTAGGGCTAGCGGGAGTGAATGAGCAGTTCTTC.